This T cell receptor (beta chain) was documented in a study of cytomegalovirus exposure and HLA in healthy donors. Study-wide points: The study found most TCR sequences rare, yet found some public TCRs in many donors. Reports credit the classifier with highly specific, highly sensitive diagnosis of cytomegalovirus status.

This clone was found once. Its matching antigen is unknown. It was the approximately 120-subject validation cohort, separate from the 666-subject first cohort, to which the donors belonged. This table comes from immunoSEQ multiplex PCR, and its TCRdb copy is limited to in-frame clones, with some not included. This sample has 250,000 to 400,000 clones, with 88% found just once. Germline V gene sequence: CDR1 LNHDA, CDR2 SQIVND (reference sequence). Trimming cost V 6 bases and J 5 bases, with 7 bases left between them. The CDR3 loop spans 11 amino acids. This TCR was recovered from a man aged 30-40 years in good health and CMV-seronegative. Sequenced: PBMCs. The chain is built from TRBV19 and TRBJ1-1; the D is unclear. The CDR3 region has the DNA TGTGCCAGTAGGATACGGACTGAAGCTTTCTTT. The encoded protein is CASRIRTEAFF.